One and the same sample provided the 9 T cell receptor beta chains below, sequenced in a study of beta chain features in type 1 diabetes. The isolated RNA, all of it, was reverse transcribed, so expressed TCRB transcripts were what got sequenced. Profiled with immunoSEQ multiplex PCR; TCRdb holds only in-frame clones, not every one. The sample shows 500,000 to 700,000 clones, less than 20% of them seen only once. Sequencing input: naive CD4+ T cells from blood. The receptors originated from a young man in good health.

J is TRBJ2-4 and V is TRBV9; 7 bases map to TRBD2. The CDR3 has 16 amino acids. V lost 2 bases to trimming and J lost 0 bases; unmatched junction nucleotides: 5. The V gene's germline CDR1 is SGDLS and CDR2 YYNGEE. In nucleotides, the CDR3 is TGTGCCAGCAGCGTTTCGGGGGGTGTAGCCAAAAACATTCAGTACTTC. This codes for CASSVSGGVAKNIQYF.

This clone was counted only a few times. This chain joins TRBV28 and TRBJ1-5, with 7 bases fitting TRBD1. This CDR3 contains 12 residues. Germline values: CDR1 MDHEN, CDR2 SYDVKM. Losses at the gene ends were 3 bases for V and 15 bases for J; bases not matched to a gene: 8. CDR3 in DNA: TGTGCCAGCAGTTTGGGACAGTCCCGAGTGCATTTT. Its translation: CASSLGQSRVHF.

The rearrangement joins TRBV6-1 to TRBJ1-5, with 8 nucleotides matching TRBD1. V dropped 7 bases and J dropped 4; count of bases not matched to a gene: 6. There are 14 residues in the CDR3. Looked up from germline, CDR1 is MNHNS and CDR2 is SASEGT. The CDR3, as DNA: TGTGCCAGCACCCCAGGGACAGGTAATCAGCCCCAGCATTTT. This sequence encodes CASTPGTGNQPQHF.

V usage is TRBV27 and J usage is TRBJ2-3, with D perhaps given as TRBD1 or TRBD2 (5 bases each). CDR3 length: 16 amino acids. Trimming shortened V by 2 bases and J by 7 bases, and 19 bases separated the two germline ends. Germline loops: CDR1 MNHEY, CDR2 SMNVEV (reference sequence). The CDR3 reads CASSLLPGTGHNTQYF. Here the CDR3 DNA reads TGTGCCAGCAGTTTACTACCCGGGACCGGCCACAATACGCAGTATTTT.

This clone was seen only a few times. The chain employs TRBV5-4 and TRBJ2-7; no definite D call. This CDR3 is 12 amino acids long. Germline V gives CDR1 SGHNT, CDR2 YYREEE (reference sequence). V lost 5 bases and J lost 3, with 9 bases in between. CDR3 sequence: CASSRHDYEQYF. CDR3 bases: TGTGCCAGCAGTCGACACGACTACGAGCAGTACTTC. Filled out from reference TRBV5-4 and TRBJ2-7, the complete variable domain reads ETGVTQSPTHLIKTRGQQVTLRCSSQSGHNTVSWYQQALGQGPQFIFQYYREEENGRGNFPPRFSGLQFPNYSSELNVNALELDDSALYLCASSRHDYEQYFGPGTRLTVT.

This clone showed up just a few times. The chain combines TRBV19 with TRBJ1-1, with 10 bases lining up with TRBD1. Germline V gives CDR1 LNHDA, CDR2 SQIVND (reference sequence). The trim removed 4 bases at V and 0 bases at J, leaving 8 bases unmatched. This CDR3 contains 17 residues. CDR3 in amino acids: CASSTRDRGVMNTEAFF. The CDR3 region has the DNA TGTGCCAGTAGTACCCGGGACAGGGGAGTTATGAACACTGAAGCTTTCTTT.

This clone turned up a few times. This chain links TRBV7-6 with TRBJ1-6; D unresolved. Trimming left V 5 bases short and J 7 bases short, with 12 bases between. CDR1 is SGHVS and CDR2 is FNYEAQ in the germline V gene. This CDR3 region has 14 residues. The CDR3 loop is CASSPSPLNSPLHF. The CDR3 nucleotides read TGTGCCAGCAGCCCATCTCCCCTCAATTCACCCCTCCACTTT.

V and J are TRBV11-3 and TRBJ2-1; 10 nucleotides align to TRBD2. The CDR3 spans 15 residues. Germline V lookup: CDR1 SGHNT, CDR2 YENEEA. V lost 5 bases, J lost 4 bases, and 5 bases stayed unmatched. The CDR3 DNA sequence: TGTGCCAGCAGCCACCGGACTAGCGGTTACAATGAGCAGTTCTTC. Residues: CASSHRTSGYNEQFF.

Only a few counts were recorded for this clone. Other DNA sequences of this sample code for an identical CDR3. V usage is TRBV9 and J usage is TRBJ2-3, with no clear D. Deletions cut 0 bases from V and 0 bases from J, with 5 bases between. The CDR3 contains 14 residues. Germline CDR1 SGDLS, CDR2 YYNGEE. CDR3 sequence: CASSVDGSTDTQYF. DNA of the CDR3: TGTGCCAGCAGCGTAGACGGGAGCACAGATACGCAGTATTTT.